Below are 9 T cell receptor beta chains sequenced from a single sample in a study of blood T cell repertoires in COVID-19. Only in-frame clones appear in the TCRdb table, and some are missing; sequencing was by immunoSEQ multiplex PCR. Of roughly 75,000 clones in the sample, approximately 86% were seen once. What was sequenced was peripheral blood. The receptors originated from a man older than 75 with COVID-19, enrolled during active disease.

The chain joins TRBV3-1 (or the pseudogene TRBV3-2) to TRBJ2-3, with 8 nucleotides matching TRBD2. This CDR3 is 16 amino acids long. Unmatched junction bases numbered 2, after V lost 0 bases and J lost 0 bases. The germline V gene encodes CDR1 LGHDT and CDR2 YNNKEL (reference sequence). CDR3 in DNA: TGTGCCAGCAGCCAAGAAACTAGCGGAAGCACAGATACGCAGTATTTT. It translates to CASSQETSGSTDTQYF.

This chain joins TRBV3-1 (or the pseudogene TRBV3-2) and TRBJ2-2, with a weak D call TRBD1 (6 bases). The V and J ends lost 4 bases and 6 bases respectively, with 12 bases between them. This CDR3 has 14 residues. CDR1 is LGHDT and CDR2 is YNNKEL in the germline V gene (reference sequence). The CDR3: CASSPRDTAGELFF. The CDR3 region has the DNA TGTGCCAGCAGCCCCCGGGACACGGCCGGGGAGCTGTTTTTT.

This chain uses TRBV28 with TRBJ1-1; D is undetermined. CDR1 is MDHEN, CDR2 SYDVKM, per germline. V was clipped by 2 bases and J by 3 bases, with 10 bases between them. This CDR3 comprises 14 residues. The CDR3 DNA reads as TGTGCCAGCAGTTTACAGCGGCACGACACTGAAGCTTTCTTT. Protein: CASSLQRHDTEAFF.

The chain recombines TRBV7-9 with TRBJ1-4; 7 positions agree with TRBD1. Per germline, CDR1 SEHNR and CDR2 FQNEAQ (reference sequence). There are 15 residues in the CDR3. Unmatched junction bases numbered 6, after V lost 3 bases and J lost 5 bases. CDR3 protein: CASSFLTGENEKLFF. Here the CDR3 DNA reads TGTGCCAGCAGCTTTCTAACAGGGGAAAATGAAAAACTGTTTTTT.

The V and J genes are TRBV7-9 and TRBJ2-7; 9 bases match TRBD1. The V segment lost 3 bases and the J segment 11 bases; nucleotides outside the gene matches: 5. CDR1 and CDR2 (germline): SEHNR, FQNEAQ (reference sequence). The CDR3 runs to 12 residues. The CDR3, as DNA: TGTGCCAGCAGCTTCGGACAGGGGCCGGAGTACTTC. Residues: CASSFGQGPEYF.

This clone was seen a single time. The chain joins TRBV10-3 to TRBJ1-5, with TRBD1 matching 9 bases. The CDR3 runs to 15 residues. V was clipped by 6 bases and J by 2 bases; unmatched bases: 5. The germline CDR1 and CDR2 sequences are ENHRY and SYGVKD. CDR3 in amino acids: CAIRGTGFGNQPQHF. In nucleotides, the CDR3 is TGTGCCATCAGGGGGACAGGGTTTGGCAATCAGCCCCAGCATTTT.

CDR3 sequence (DNA): TGTGCCAGCAGCCCCGAAAGGGAGACGGGGCAGCCCCAGCATTTT. Protein: CASSPERETGQPQHF. The chain employs TRBV7-2 and TRBJ1-5; no clear D. Trimming pared 5 bases from V and 7 bases from J, leaving 18 bases between. Germline V CDR1 and CDR2: SGHTA, FQGNSA. The CDR3 covers 15 residues.

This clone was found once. The CDR3 nucleotides read TGTGCCAGCAGCTTGTTTGACCCGGGTGGCTACACCTTC. The encoded protein is CASSLFDPGGYTF. This sequence joins TRBV5-6 and TRBJ1-2, with unresolved D. Between the trimmed V and J ends, which lost 1 base and 7 bases, there was a span of 11 bases. Per germline, CDR1 SGHDT and CDR2 YYEEEE. The CDR3 spans 13 residues.

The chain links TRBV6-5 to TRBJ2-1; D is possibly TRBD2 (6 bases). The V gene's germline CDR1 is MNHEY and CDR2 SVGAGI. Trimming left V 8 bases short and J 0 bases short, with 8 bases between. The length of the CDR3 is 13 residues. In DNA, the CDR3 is TGTGCCAGCCGGGGGAGCTCCTACAATGAGCAGTTCTTC. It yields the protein CASRGSSYNEQFF.